This entry lists 8 T cell receptor beta chains sequenced from one sample in a study of blood T cells in healthy people across ages. Then a second PCR, running roughly 7 to 12 cycles, was carried out with a sample-barcoded 5' primer and a J-beta primer mix. TCRdb reprocessed the 5' RACE reads with MiXCR, giving one entry per CDR3 protein. This sample has around 1.1 million distinct CDR3 sequences, with under 40% found just once. Material: blood. These receptors came from a young man in good health.

The chain links TRBV20-1 to TRBJ1-6; 8 bases agree with TRBD1. V was clipped by 3 bases and J by 9 bases; unmatched bases: 4. The CDR3 sequence is 13 residues long. Germline assignment: CDR1 DFQATT and CDR2 SNEGSKA (reference sequence). The CDR3 spells CSASGQGGSPLHF. The CDR3 DNA follows: TGCAGTGCTAGCGGACAGGGCGGTTCACCCCTCCACTTT.

The chain carries TRBV12-3 or TRBV12-4 and TRBJ1-1; TRBD1 matches 9 bases. The length of the CDR3 is 16 residues. V lost 3 bases, J lost 3 bases, and 8 bases stayed unmatched. In nucleotides, the CDR3 is TGTGCCAGCAGTTTGAGGACAGGGGAGAGGCACACTGAAGCTTTCTTT. This codes for CASSLRTGERHTEAFF.

This clonotype was recorded a few times. This chain uses TRBV14 with TRBJ2-7; D is undetermined. The V end lost 1 base, the J end lost 9 bases, and 7 bases lay between the germline ends. Looked up from germline, CDR1 is SGHDN and CDR2 is FVKESK. This CDR3 spans 11 amino acids. CDR3 in DNA: TGTGCCAGCAGCCAAGGGCTCAGGCAGTACTTC. Translation: CASSQGLRQYF.

In its sample, this clonotype was seen a few times. The chain has TRBV20-1 and TRBJ1-2; no reliable D call. Germline V gene sequence: CDR1 DFQATT, CDR2 SNEGSKA (reference sequence). V was shortened by 0 bases and J by 2 bases, with 4 bases between the two germline ends. CDR3 size: 12 residues. The CDR3 DNA follows: TGCAGTGCTAGAGAGGTAAACTATGGCTACACCTTC. This codes for CSAREVNYGYTF.

The rearrangement uses TRBV27 and TRBJ1-2; 7 bases fit TRBD1. Germline V gene sequence: CDR1 MNHEY, CDR2 SMNVEV (reference sequence). The V and J ends lost 0 bases and 4 bases, in that order; junction bases with no gene match: 8. The CDR3 has 16 amino acids. DNA for the CDR3: TGTGCCAGCAGTTTATCGAGGGGGCAGGGCTTCTATGGCTACACCTTC. It encodes CASSLSRGQGFYGYTF.

This sequence joins TRBV20-1 and TRBJ1-5; D remains ambiguous. CDR1 DFQATT and CDR2 SNEGSKA come from the germline V gene (reference sequence). This CDR3 region has 13 residues. Trimming took off 6 bases at V and 4 bases at J, with 13 bases between the two ends. The CDR3 region is CSAAQIRNQPQHF. CDR3 coding DNA: TGCAGTGCGGCGCAAATTCGAAATCAGCCCCAGCATTTT.

J is TRBJ1-6 and V is TRBV4-1; no reliable D call. CDR1 is MGHRA and CDR2 is YSYEKL in the germline V gene. The CDR3 contains 17 residues. V was clipped by 1 base and J by 0 bases, with 10 bases between them. In nucleotides, the CDR3 is TGCGCCAGCAGCCAAGGGCCCCTGAGCTCCTATAATTCACCCCTCCACTTT. This translates into CASSQGPLSSYNSPLHF.

The CDR3 protein is CASSSRFTFFVSGDNYGYTF. The DNA for the CDR3 is TGTGCCAGCAGCTCTCGTTTCACGTTTTTTGTGTCAGGAGATAACTATGGCTACACCTTC. The rearrangement links TRBV11-2 to TRBJ1-2; the D is unclear. Trimming removed 4 bases at V and 1 base at J, with 28 bases between. There are 20 residues in the CDR3. The germline V gene has CDR1 SGHAT and CDR2 FQNNGV.